The sequence of this TCR beta chain was determined in a study of T-cell memory formation after mild COVID-19. Study-wide points: CD4+ bias marked clones expanding day 15 to 37, unlike balanced contracting clones.

CDR1 is MGHRA and CDR2 is YSYEKL in the germline V gene. Trimming at V came to 3 bases and at J to 10 bases, leaving 12 bases not matched to a gene. CDR3 length: 15 amino acids. A single record per CDR3 protein comes from TCRdb applying MiXCR to the 5' RACE reads. The data hold approximately 300,000 distinct CDR3 sequences, with about a sixth observed a single time. This clonotype has more than one count but fewer than ten. Its matching antigen is unknown. The chain combines TRBV4-1 with TRBJ1-2, with TRBD1 matching over 9 bases. The TCR comes from a man younger than 30 who had mild COVID-19 (a few samples of this study predate the infection). Cell type and time point are not known. The specimen sequenced was PBMCs or a T cell subset sorted from them (not recorded which). CDR3 sequence reads: CASSQSPGQGRVYTF. Here the CDR3 DNA reads TGCGCCAGCAGCCAGTCCCCGGGACAGGGACGAGTCTACACCTTC.